Sequencing of this T cell receptor beta chain was carried out in a study of blood T cell repertoires in COVID-19. From germline, CDR1 is MDHEN and CDR2 SYDVKM. The CDR3 is 14 amino acids. V dropped 5 bases and J dropped 5 bases, with 15 bases sitting between them. Original processing notes: Using reference gene primer amplification, nucleated cell counts were estimated. Repertoires were generated with immunoSEQ multiplex PCR, while TCRdb's copy carries only in-frame clones and drops some. V, J and clone size are taken as reported in that table, and D and trimming were inferred from the DNA itself. The data contain around 210,000 clones, 60% to 85% of them seen just once; the ten biggest clones take up roughly 6%.

The receptor comes from a woman in her 70s with acute or convalescent COVID-19. The specimen sequenced was peripheral blood. This sequence joins TRBV28 and TRBJ2-5; tentative D call: TRBD1 (7 bases). The CDR3 region is CASSSNSGGETQYF. DNA of the CDR3: TGTGCCAGCAGTAGTAATTCAGGGGGGGAGACCCAGTACTTC.